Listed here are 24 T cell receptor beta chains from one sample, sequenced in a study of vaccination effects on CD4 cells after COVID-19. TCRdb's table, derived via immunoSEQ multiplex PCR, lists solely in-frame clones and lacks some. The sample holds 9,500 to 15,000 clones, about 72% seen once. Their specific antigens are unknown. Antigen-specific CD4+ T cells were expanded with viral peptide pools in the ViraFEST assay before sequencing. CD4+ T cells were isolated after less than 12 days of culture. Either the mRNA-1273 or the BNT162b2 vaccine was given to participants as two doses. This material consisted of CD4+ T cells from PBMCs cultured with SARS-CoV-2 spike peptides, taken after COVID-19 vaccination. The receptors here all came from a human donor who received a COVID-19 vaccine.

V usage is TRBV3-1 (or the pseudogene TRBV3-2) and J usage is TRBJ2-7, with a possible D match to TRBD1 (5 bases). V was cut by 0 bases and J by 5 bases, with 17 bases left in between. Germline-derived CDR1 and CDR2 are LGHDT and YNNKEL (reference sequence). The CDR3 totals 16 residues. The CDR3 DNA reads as TGTGCCAGCAGCCAAGATCCGCCAGGGTCCCTCGACGAGCAGTACTTC. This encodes CASSQDPPGSLDEQYF.

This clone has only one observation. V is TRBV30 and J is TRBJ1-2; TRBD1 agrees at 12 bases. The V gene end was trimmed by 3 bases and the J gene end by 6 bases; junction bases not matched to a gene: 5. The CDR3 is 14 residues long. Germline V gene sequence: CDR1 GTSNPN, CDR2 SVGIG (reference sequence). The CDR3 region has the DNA TGTGCCTGGAGGGAGGGACAGGGGGCGCATGGCTACACCTTC. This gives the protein CAWREGQGAHGYTF.

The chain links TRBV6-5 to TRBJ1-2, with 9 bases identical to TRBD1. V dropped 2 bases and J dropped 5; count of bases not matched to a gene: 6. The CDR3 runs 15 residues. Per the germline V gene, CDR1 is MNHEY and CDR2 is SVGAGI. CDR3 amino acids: CASSYLSGQGYGYTF. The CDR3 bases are TGTGCCAGCAGTTACCTTTCGGGACAGGGTTATGGCTACACCTTC.

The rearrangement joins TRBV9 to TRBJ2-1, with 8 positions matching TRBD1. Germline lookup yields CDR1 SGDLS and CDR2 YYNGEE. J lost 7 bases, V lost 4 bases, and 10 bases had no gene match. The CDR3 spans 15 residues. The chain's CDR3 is CASSPRQGLRNEQFF. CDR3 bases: TGTGCCAGCAGCCCCCGACAGGGGCTTAGAAATGAGCAGTTCTTC.

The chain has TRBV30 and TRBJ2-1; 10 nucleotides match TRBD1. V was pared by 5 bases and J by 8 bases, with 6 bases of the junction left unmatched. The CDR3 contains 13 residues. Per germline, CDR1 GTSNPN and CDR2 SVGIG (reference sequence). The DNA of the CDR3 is TGTGCCTGGGGGACAGGGGTGGTCGATGAGCAGTTCTTC. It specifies CAWGTGVVDEQFF.

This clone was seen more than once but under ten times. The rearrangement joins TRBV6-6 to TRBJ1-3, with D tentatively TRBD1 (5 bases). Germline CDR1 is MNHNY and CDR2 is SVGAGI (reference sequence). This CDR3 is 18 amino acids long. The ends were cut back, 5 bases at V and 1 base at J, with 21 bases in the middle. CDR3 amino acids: CASSPLSPRQGSGNTIYF. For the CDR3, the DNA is TGTGCCAGCAGTCCTCTCTCCCCTCGGCAGGGATCTGGAAACACCATATATTTT.

The CDR3 sequence is CAWSPQEKLFF. The CDR3 DNA reads TGTGCCTGGAGCCCTCAGGAAAAACTGTTTTTT. The rearrangement joins TRBV30 to TRBJ1-4; D uncertain. The germline V gene encodes CDR1 GTSNPN and CDR2 SVGIG (reference sequence). The CDR3 contains 11 residues. Trimming left V 3 bases short and J 8 bases short, with 7 bases between.

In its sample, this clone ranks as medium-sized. CDR3 amino acids: CASSKLRGRGNQPQHF. CDR3 bases: TGTGCCAGCAGCAAACTGAGGGGTCGGGGCAATCAGCCCCAGCATTTT. The gene calls are TRBV21-1 and TRBJ1-5. TRBV21-1 is labeled a pseudogene. CDR3 length equals 16 residues.

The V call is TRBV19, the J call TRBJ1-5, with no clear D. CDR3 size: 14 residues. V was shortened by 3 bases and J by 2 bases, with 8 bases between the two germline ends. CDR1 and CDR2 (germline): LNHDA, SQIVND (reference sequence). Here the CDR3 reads CASSIGIGNQPQHF. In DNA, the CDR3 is TGTGCCAGTAGTATCGGGATCGGCAATCAGCCCCAGCATTTT.

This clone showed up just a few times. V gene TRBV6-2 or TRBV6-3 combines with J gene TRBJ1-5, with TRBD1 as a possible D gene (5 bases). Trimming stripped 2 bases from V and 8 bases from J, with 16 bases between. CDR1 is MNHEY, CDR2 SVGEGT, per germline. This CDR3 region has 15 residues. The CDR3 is CASSYGGGRGEPQHF. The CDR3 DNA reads TGTGCCAGCAGTTACGGCGGCGGCCGGGGGGAGCCCCAGCATTTT.

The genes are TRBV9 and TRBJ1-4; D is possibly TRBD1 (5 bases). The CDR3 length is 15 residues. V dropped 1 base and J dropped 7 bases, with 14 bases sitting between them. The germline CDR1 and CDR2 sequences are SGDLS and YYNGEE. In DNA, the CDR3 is TGTGCCAGCAGCGTACAATGGGGGGTCGGTGAAAAACTGTTTTTT. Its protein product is CASSVQWGVGEKLFF. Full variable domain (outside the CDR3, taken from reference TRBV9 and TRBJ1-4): DSGVTQTPKHLITATGQRVTLRCSPRSGDLSVYWYQQSLDQGLQFLIQYYNGEERAKGNILERFSAQQFPDLHSELNLSSLELGDSALYFCASSVQWGVGEKLFFGSGTQLSVL.

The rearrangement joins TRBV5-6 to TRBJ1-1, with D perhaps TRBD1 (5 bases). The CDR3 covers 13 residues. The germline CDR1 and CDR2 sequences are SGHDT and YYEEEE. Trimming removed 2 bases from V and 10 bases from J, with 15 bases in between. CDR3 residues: CASSFRDRLGAFF. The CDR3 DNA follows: TGTGCCAGCAGCTTCCGGGACCGCCTGGGAGCTTTCTTT.

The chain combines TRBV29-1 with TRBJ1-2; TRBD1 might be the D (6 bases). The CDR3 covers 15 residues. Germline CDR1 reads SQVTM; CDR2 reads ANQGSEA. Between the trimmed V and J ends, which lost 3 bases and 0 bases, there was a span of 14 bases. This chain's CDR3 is CSVDGDRPSNYGYTF. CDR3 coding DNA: TGCAGCGTTGACGGTGACAGGCCCTCTAACTATGGCTACACCTTC. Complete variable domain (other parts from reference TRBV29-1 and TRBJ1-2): SAVISQKPSRDICQRGTSLTIQCQVDSQVTMMFWYRQQPGQSLTLIATANQGSEATYESGFVIDKFPISRPNLTFSTLTVSNMSPEDSSIYLCSVDGDRPSNYGYTFGSGTRLTVV.

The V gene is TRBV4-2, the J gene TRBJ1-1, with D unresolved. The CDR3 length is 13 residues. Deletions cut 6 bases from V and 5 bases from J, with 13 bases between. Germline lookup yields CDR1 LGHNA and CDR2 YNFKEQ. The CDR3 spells CASSPREGTEAFF. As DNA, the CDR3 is TGTGCCAGCAGTCCTAGAGAAGGGACTGAAGCTTTCTTT.

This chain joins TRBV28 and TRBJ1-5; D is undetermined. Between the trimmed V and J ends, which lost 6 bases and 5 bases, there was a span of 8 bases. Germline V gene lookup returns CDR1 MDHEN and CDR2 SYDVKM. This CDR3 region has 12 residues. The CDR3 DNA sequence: TGTGCCAGCAGCCCTCCGGATCAGCCCCAGCATTTT. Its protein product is CASSPPDQPQHF.

This chain's CDR3 is CASSGQGGYNSPLHF. The DNA for the CDR3 is TGTGCCAGCAGTGGACAGGGGGGCTATAATTCACCCCTCCACTTT. The V and J genes are TRBV25-1 and TRBJ1-6; TRBD1 matches at 9 bases. The J segment lost 3 bases and the V segment lost 4 bases, leaving 1 base of the junction unmatched. This CDR3 is built from 15 residues. Germline loops: CDR1 MGHDK, CDR2 SYGVNS.

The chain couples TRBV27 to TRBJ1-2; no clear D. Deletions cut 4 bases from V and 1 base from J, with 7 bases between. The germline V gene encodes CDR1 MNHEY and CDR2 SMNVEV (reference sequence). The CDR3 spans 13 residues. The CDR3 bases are TGTGCCAGCAGTTCCCAGGTTAACTATGGCTACACCTTC. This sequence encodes CASSSQVNYGYTF.

Written as DNA, the CDR3 is TGTGCCAGCAGCTCCCGGGACCTAACCAGTGAGCAGTTCTTC. Protein: CASSSRDLTSEQFF. The rearrangement uses TRBV9 and TRBJ2-1; D possibly matches TRBD1 or TRBD2 (5 bases each). Trimming removed 4 bases at V and 9 bases at J, with 17 bases between. CDR3 length: 14 residues. The germline gives CDR1 SGDLS, CDR2 YYNGEE.

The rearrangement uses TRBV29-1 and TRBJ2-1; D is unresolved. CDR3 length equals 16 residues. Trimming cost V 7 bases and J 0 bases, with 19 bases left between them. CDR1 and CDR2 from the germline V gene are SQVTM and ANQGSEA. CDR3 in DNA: TGCAGCGCGGCGAAGCTGGCCTCGAGCTCCTACAATGAGCAGTTCTTC. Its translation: CSAAKLASSSYNEQFF.

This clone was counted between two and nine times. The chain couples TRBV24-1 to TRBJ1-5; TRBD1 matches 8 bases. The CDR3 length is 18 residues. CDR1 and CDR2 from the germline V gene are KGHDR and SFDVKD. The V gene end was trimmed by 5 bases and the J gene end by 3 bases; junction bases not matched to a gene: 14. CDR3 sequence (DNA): TGTGCCACCAGTGCTCTCCGGGACAGGTCTTTTCACAATCAGCCCCAGCATTTT. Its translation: CATSALRDRSFHNQPQHF.

The CDR3 spells CASSQGDSSSGANVLTF. In DNA, the CDR3 is TGCGCCAGCAGCCAAGGGGACAGCTCCTCTGGGGCCAACGTCCTGACTTTC. The chain carries TRBV4-3 and TRBJ2-6; 7 bases align to TRBD1. Germline trimming cut 1 base from V and 0 bases from J; bases unmatched to any gene: 3. The CDR3 runs to 17 residues. Germline V gene data show CDR1 as LGHNA and CDR2 as YSLEER.

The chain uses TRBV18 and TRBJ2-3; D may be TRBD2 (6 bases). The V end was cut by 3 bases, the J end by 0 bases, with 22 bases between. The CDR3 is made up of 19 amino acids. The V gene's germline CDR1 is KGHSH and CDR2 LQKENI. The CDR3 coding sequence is TGTGCCAGCTCACCCAGTAGGGCTGGGGGGTGGAGAAGCACAGATACGCAGTATTTT. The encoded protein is CASSPSRAGGWRSTDTQYF.

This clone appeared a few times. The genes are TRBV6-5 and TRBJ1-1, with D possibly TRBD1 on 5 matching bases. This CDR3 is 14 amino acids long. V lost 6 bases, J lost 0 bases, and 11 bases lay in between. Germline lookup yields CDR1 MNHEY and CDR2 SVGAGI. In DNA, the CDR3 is TGTGCCAGCAGGTCGTCGGGGCTGAACACTGAAGCTTTCTTT. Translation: CASRSSGLNTEAFF.

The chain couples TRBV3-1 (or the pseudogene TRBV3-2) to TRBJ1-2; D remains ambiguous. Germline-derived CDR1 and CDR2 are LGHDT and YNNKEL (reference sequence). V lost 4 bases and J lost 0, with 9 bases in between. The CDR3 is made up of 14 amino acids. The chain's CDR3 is CASSPALANYGYTF. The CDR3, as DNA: TGTGCCAGCAGCCCCGCCCTGGCTAACTATGGCTACACCTTC.